The rows below give T cell receptor beta chains drawn from one sample of a study of blood T cell repertoires in COVID-19. Data came from immunoSEQ multiplex PCR; TCRdb stores just in-frame clones and leaves some out. Counted here are approximately 41,000 clones, 81% occurring once; the ten biggest clones make up 39%. Sequenced: peripheral blood. The receptors here all came from a man aged 35-49 years with active or convalescent COVID-19. CDR3s include the opening cysteine and the closing phenylalanine or tryptophan. Each record gives: V gene, J gene, clone size, D gene, CDR3 protein, CDR3 DNA. D genes are given only for firm matches. Clone sizes are given selectively: once, few, many, or a class where the clone is expanded.

v_call: TRBV2
j_call: TRBJ2-7
clone_size: NA
d_call: TRBD2
cdr3_aa: CASSAGLPYEQYF
cdr3_nt: TGTGCCAGCAGTGCGGGACTACCCTACGAGCAGTACTTC

v_call: TRBV5-6
j_call: TRBJ2-7
clone_size: NA
d_call: NA
cdr3_aa: CASSLRAGEQYF
cdr3_nt: TGTGCCAGCAGCTTGAGAGCGGGCGAGCAGTACTTC

v_call: TRBV7-9
j_call: TRBJ2-1
clone_size: NA
d_call: NA
cdr3_aa: CASSRLGAEQFF
cdr3_nt: TGTGCCAGCAGTCGACTAGGGGCTGAGCAGTTCTTC

v_call: TRBV6-1
j_call: TRBJ1-1
clone_size: NA
d_call: NA
cdr3_aa: CASSEGRRVKAEAFF
cdr3_nt: TGTGCCAGCAGTGAAGGGCGTCGGGTTAAGGCTGAAGCTTTCTTT

v_call: TRBV7-2
j_call: TRBJ2-1
clone_size: NA
d_call: TRBD2
cdr3_aa: CASSSGGGPERNEQFF
cdr3_nt: TGTGCCAGCAGCTCCGGCGGGGGGCCCGAGCGAAATGAGCAGTTCTTC

v_call: TRBV12-3/TRBV12-4
j_call: TRBJ1-5
clone_size: few
d_call: TRBD1
cdr3_aa: CASMNTGDQPQHF
cdr3_nt: TGTGCCAGCATGAACACAGGGGATCAGCCCCAGCATTTT

v_call: TRBV4-1
j_call: TRBJ2-6
clone_size: once
d_call: NA
cdr3_aa: CASSQGASRSPANVLTF
cdr3_nt: TGCGCCAGCAGCCAAGGGGCTTCCCGGTCCCCTGCCAACGTCCTGACTTTC

v_call: TRBV2
j_call: TRBJ1-5
clone_size: NA
d_call: NA
cdr3_aa: CASRGLQGRQPQHF
cdr3_nt: TGTGCCAGCAGGGGTTTACAGGGTCGCCAGCCCCAGCATTTT

v_call: TRBV7-2
j_call: TRBJ1-6
clone_size: NA
d_call: NA
cdr3_aa: CASSLTPRREANSPLHF
cdr3_nt: TGTGCCAGCAGCTTAACTCCTCGTCGGGAGGCGAATTCACCCCTCCACTTT

v_call: TRBV5-4
j_call: TRBJ2-2
clone_size: NA
d_call: NA
cdr3_aa: CASSETVGGGRFTGELFF
cdr3_nt: TGTGCCAGCAGCGAAACGGTAGGGGGCGGGAGGTTCACCGGGGAGCTGTTTTTT

v_call: TRBV3-1/TRBV3-2
j_call: TRBJ2-2
clone_size: few
d_call: NA
cdr3_aa: CASSLLAPGELFF
cdr3_nt: TGTGCCAGCAGCCTACTAGCTCCCGGGGAGCTGTTTTTT

v_call: TRBV28
j_call: TRBJ1-2
clone_size: NA
d_call: NA
cdr3_aa: CASSSGAVGYGYTF
cdr3_nt: TGTGCCAGCAGTTCAGGGGCTGTGGGCTATGGCTACACCTTC

v_call: TRBV12-3/TRBV12-4
j_call: TRBJ1-1
clone_size: NA
d_call: NA
cdr3_aa: CASSLRGSTEAFF
cdr3_nt: TGTGCCAGCAGTTTACGGGGGAGCACTGAAGCTTTCTTT

v_call: TRBV4-1
j_call: TRBJ1-3
clone_size: NA
d_call: NA
cdr3_aa: CASSPPRVASGNTIYF
cdr3_nt: TGCGCCAGCAGCCCCCCCCGGGTTGCCTCTGGAAACACCATATATTTT

v_call: TRBV2
j_call: TRBJ2-1
clone_size: NA
d_call: TRBD2
cdr3_aa: CASKQSSGYNEQFF
cdr3_nt: TGTGCCAGCAAGCAATCTAGCGGCTACAATGAGCAGTTCTTC

v_call: TRBV19
j_call: TRBJ1-1
clone_size: NA
d_call: NA
cdr3_aa: CASMALGMNTEAFF
cdr3_nt: TGTGCCAGTATGGCACTAGGTATGAACACTGAAGCTTTCTTT

v_call: TRBV5-1
j_call: TRBJ1-1
clone_size: NA
d_call: NA
cdr3_aa: CASSLSPGDVTEAFF
cdr3_nt: TGCGCCAGCAGCCTGTCCCCAGGGGATGTTACTGAAGCTTTCTTT

v_call: TRBV10-2
j_call: TRBJ1-2
clone_size: NA
d_call: NA
cdr3_aa: CASSGDPNEEAGGGSGYTF
cdr3_nt: TGCGCCAGCAGTGGGGATCCTAACGAGGAGGCGGGTGGTGGCAGTGGCTACACCTTC

v_call: TRBV18
j_call: TRBJ1-2
clone_size: NA
d_call: TRBD1
cdr3_aa: CASSLTGEDGYTF
cdr3_nt: TGTGCCAGCTCGCTAACAGGGGAGGATGGCTACACCTTC

v_call: TRBV28
j_call: TRBJ2-1
clone_size: once
d_call: NA
cdr3_aa: CASRLAGIYNEQFF
cdr3_nt: TGTGCCAGCAGGCTAGCCGGGATCTACAATGAGCAGTTCTTC

v_call: TRBV11-2
j_call: TRBJ1-2
clone_size: NA
d_call: TRBD1
cdr3_aa: CASSHRGLYGYTF
cdr3_nt: TGTGCCAGCAGCCACAGGGGCCTCTATGGCTACACCTTC

v_call: TRBV7-2
j_call: TRBJ1-2
clone_size: NA
d_call: NA
cdr3_aa: CASSLAVQIYGYTF
cdr3_nt: TGTGCCAGCAGCTTAGCTGTACAAATCTATGGCTACACCTTC

v_call: TRBV5-6
j_call: TRBJ2-7
clone_size: NA
d_call: NA
cdr3_aa: CASSLGRTGEQYF
cdr3_nt: TGTGCCAGCAGCTTGGGGCGAACGGGAGAGCAGTACTTC

v_call: TRBV27
j_call: TRBJ1-4
clone_size: once
d_call: TRBD1
cdr3_aa: CASSLSWQGGEKLFF
cdr3_nt: TGTGCCAGCAGTTTATCGTGGCAGGGGGGTGAAAAACTGTTTTTT

v_call: TRBV2
j_call: TRBJ2-7
clone_size: few
d_call: TRBD2
cdr3_aa: CASYSGSTPYEQYF
cdr3_nt: TGTGCCAGCTATAGCGGGAGCACCCCCTACGAGCAGTACTTC

v_call: TRBV6-5
j_call: TRBJ2-7
clone_size: once
d_call: TRBD1
cdr3_aa: CASSISGQPYEQYF
cdr3_nt: TGTGCCAGCAGTATCTCGGGACAGCCCTACGAGCAGTACTTC

v_call: TRBV5-1
j_call: TRBJ2-3
clone_size: NA
d_call: TRBD2
cdr3_aa: CASSSLAGASTDTQYF
cdr3_nt: TGCGCCAGCAGCTCATTAGCGGGAGCTAGCACAGATACGCAGTATTTT

v_call: TRBV7-9
j_call: TRBJ2-5
clone_size: NA
d_call: NA
cdr3_aa: CASSLAPGTNLQETQYF
cdr3_nt: TGTGCCAGCAGCTTAGCCCCCGGGACAAATCTCCAAGAGACCCAGTACTTC

v_call: TRBV28
j_call: TRBJ2-7
clone_size: NA
d_call: TRBD2
cdr3_aa: CASRLAGGISYEQYF
cdr3_nt: TGTGCCAGCAGACTCGCGGGAGGGATCTCCTACGAGCAGTACTTC

v_call: TRBV25-1
j_call: TRBJ2-2
clone_size: NA
d_call: NA
cdr3_aa: CASSEIRVGELFF
cdr3_nt: TGTGCCAGCAGTGAAATTCGGGTCGGGGAGCTGTTTTTT

v_call: TRBV19
j_call: TRBJ1-6
clone_size: NA
d_call: NA
cdr3_aa: CASSIWGESPLHF
cdr3_nt: TGTGCCAGTAGTATTTGGGGGGAGTCACCCCTCCACTTT

v_call: TRBV4-1
j_call: TRBJ2-3
clone_size: once
d_call: TRBD2
cdr3_aa: CASSLAGGSGTDTQYF
cdr3_nt: TGCGCCAGCAGCCTAGCGGGAGGATCGGGCACAGATACGCAGTATTTT

v_call: TRBV5-5
j_call: TRBJ1-3
clone_size: once
d_call: TRBD1
cdr3_aa: CASSLQGAGNTIYF
cdr3_nt: TGTGCCAGCAGCCTGCAGGGGGCTGGAAACACCATATATTTT

v_call: TRBV3-1/TRBV3-2
j_call: TRBJ1-1
clone_size: NA
d_call: TRBD1
cdr3_aa: CASSQDQTGRAFF
cdr3_nt: TGTGCCAGCAGCCAAGATCAGACAGGGCGAGCTTTCTTT

v_call: TRBV6-4
j_call: TRBJ2-1
clone_size: NA
d_call: TRBD2
cdr3_aa: CASSTGLAGYNEQFF
cdr3_nt: TGTGCCAGCAGCACCGGACTAGCGGGATACAATGAGCAGTTCTTC

v_call: TRBV28
j_call: TRBJ1-2
clone_size: NA
d_call: NA
cdr3_aa: CASRFRGGAGYGYTF
cdr3_nt: TGTGCCAGCAGGTTCCGAGGGGGGGCAGGCTATGGCTACACCTTC

v_call: TRBV4-1
j_call: TRBJ2-1
clone_size: NA
d_call: NA
cdr3_aa: CASSQEGGNYNEQFF
cdr3_nt: TGCGCCAGCAGCCAAGAAGGCGGGAACTACAATGAGCAGTTCTTC

v_call: TRBV3-1/TRBV3-2
j_call: TRBJ1-1
clone_size: NA
d_call: NA
cdr3_aa: CASSGVNTEAFF
cdr3_nt: TGTGCCAGCAGCGGAGTGAACACTGAAGCTTTCTTT

v_call: TRBV30
j_call: TRBJ1-2
clone_size: NA
d_call: NA
cdr3_aa: CASNRPFPSYGYTF
cdr3_nt: TGTGCCTCCAACAGGCCCTTCCCTTCCTATGGCTACACCTTC

v_call: TRBV29-1
j_call: TRBJ2-3
clone_size: NA
d_call: TRBD1
cdr3_aa: CSATGTGGDTQYF
cdr3_nt: TGCAGCGCCACCGGGACAGGGGGGGATACGCAGTATTTT

v_call: TRBV6-1
j_call: TRBJ1-4
clone_size: NA
d_call: NA
cdr3_aa: CASSEVGGRGEKLFF
cdr3_nt: TGTGCCAGCAGTGAAGTCGGCGGGAGGGGAGAAAAACTGTTTTTT

v_call: TRBV19
j_call: TRBJ2-3
clone_size: NA
d_call: NA
cdr3_aa: CASSTGSYRTDTQYF
cdr3_nt: TGTGCCAGTAGTACCGGGTCCTACCGCACAGATACGCAGTATTTT

v_call: TRBV18
j_call: TRBJ1-1
clone_size: NA
d_call: NA
cdr3_aa: CASSQPTGMDTEAFF
cdr3_nt: TGTGCCAGCTCACAACCTACAGGGATGGACACTGAAGCTTTCTTT

v_call: TRBV28
j_call: TRBJ2-4
clone_size: NA
d_call: NA
cdr3_aa: CASSLSLGGGSRLQYF
cdr3_nt: TGTGCCAGCAGTTTGAGTTTGGGAGGAGGCTCTAGACTTCAGTACTTC

v_call: TRBV7-9
j_call: TRBJ2-3
clone_size: few
d_call: TRBD2
cdr3_aa: CASSLMGLAGSDTQYF
cdr3_nt: TGTGCCAGCAGCTTGATGGGACTAGCGGGATCAGATACGCAGTATTTT

v_call: TRBV4-2
j_call: TRBJ2-5
clone_size: NA
d_call: NA
cdr3_aa: CASSQEKHQETQYF
cdr3_nt: TGTGCCAGCAGCCAAGAAAAACATCAAGAGACCCAGTACTTC

v_call: TRBV3-1/TRBV3-2
j_call: TRBJ2-3
clone_size: NA
d_call: NA
cdr3_aa: CASSQDPTDTDTQYF
cdr3_nt: TGTGCCAGCAGCCAAGATCCCACAGACACAGATACGCAGTATTTT

v_call: TRBV6-1
j_call: TRBJ1-4
clone_size: NA
d_call: NA
cdr3_aa: CASSATRGGGIEKLFF
cdr3_nt: TGTGCCAGCAGTGCGACCCGGGGAGGGGGAATTGAAAAACTGTTTTTT

v_call: TRBV24-1
j_call: TRBJ1-1
clone_size: NA
d_call: NA
cdr3_aa: CATQTGVNTEAFF
cdr3_nt: TGTGCCACGCAGACGGGGGTGAACACTGAAGCTTTCTTT

v_call: TRBV7-6
j_call: TRBJ1-5
clone_size: NA
d_call: NA
cdr3_aa: CASSLASGDQPQHF
cdr3_nt: TGTGCCAGCAGCTTAGCGTCAGGGGACCAGCCCCAGCATTTT

v_call: TRBV9
j_call: TRBJ2-1
clone_size: NA
d_call: NA
cdr3_aa: CASSPQVGAYNEQFF
cdr3_nt: TGTGCCAGCAGCCCCCAGGTCGGGGCCTACAATGAGCAGTTCTTC

v_call: TRBV12-5
j_call: TRBJ1-1
clone_size: NA
d_call: NA
cdr3_aa: CASGLGTGNNTEAFF
cdr3_nt: TGTGCTAGTGGTTTGGGAACAGGGAATAACACTGAAGCTTTCTTT

v_call: TRBV27
j_call: TRBJ2-3
clone_size: NA
d_call: TRBD1
cdr3_aa: CASNTRQGRVSDTQYF
cdr3_nt: TGTGCCAGCAATACCAGACAGGGTCGGGTTTCGGATACGCAGTATTTT